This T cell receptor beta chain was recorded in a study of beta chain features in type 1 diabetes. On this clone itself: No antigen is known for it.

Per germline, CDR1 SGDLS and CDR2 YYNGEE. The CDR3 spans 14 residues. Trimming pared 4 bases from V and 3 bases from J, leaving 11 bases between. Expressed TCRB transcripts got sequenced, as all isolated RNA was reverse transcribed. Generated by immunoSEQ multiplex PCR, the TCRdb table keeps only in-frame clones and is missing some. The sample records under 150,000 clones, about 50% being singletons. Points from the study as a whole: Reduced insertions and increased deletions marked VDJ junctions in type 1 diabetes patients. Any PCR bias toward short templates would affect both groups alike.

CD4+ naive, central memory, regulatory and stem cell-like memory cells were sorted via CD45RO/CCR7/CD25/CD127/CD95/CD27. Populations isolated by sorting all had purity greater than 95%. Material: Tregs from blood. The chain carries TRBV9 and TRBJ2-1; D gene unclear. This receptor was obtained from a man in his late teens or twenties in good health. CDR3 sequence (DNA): TGTGCCAGCAGCCCCCGCGGCAGCTACAATGAGCAGTTCTTC. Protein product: CASSPRGSYNEQFF.